Listed here are 7 T cell receptor beta chains from one sample, sequenced in a study of cytomegalovirus exposure and HLA in healthy donors (dated by TCRdb to about 2017). Libraries were built with the immunoSEQ multiplex PCR assay. TCRdb re-hosts the immuneACCESS table, in-frame sequences only. Its copies lack some clones; in the studies checked, an unresolved V gene accounts for under half of them, and the cause for the rest is not known. The sample includes some 74,000 clones, with 80% to 95% observed a single time. The top ten hold approximately 4% of the sample. The sequencing input was PBMCs. These receptors were collected from a young woman in good health and CMV-seronegative.

This chain joins TRBV19 and TRBJ1-1, with 7 positions matching TRBD1. V lost 10 bases, J lost 6 bases, and 14 bases stayed unmatched. Looked up from germline, CDR1 is LNHDA and CDR2 is SQIVND (reference sequence). This CDR3 spans 14 amino acids. CDR3 region: CATSVNRGMAEAFF. CDR3 in DNA: TGTGCCACCTCGGTTAACAGGGGAATGGCTGAAGCTTTCTTT.

This chain joins TRBV27 and TRBJ1-5; 10 bases fit TRBD1. The trim removed 2 bases at V and 0 bases at J, leaving 7 bases unmatched. In germline, CDR1 is MNHEY, CDR2 SMNVEV (reference sequence). This CDR3 has 18 amino acids. CDR3 region: CASSLRGTGAYSNQPQHF. The CDR3 DNA follows: TGTGCCAGCAGTTTAAGGGGGACAGGGGCCTATAGCAATCAGCCCCAGCATTTT.

This sequence joins TRBV5-1 and TRBJ2-5; D possibly corresponds to TRBD2 (6 bases). This CDR3 has 14 residues. The germline V gene encodes CDR1 SGHRS and CDR2 YFSETQ. V lost 4 bases, J lost 2 bases, and 12 bases lay in between. CDR3 residues: CASSPGSPQETQYF. The CDR3 nucleotides are TGCGCCAGCAGCCCCGGGAGTCCTCAAGAGACCCAGTACTTC.

The gene calls are TRBV5-1 and TRBJ1-1, with D possibly TRBD1 on 5 matching bases. V lost 2 bases and J 1 base, leaving 9 bases between the germline ends. The CDR3 extends over 14 amino acids. Germline assignment: CDR1 SGHRS and CDR2 YFSETQ. The CDR3 bases are TGCGCCAGCAGCTTAGTGGGGGGGAACACTGAAGCTTTCTTT. It translates to CASSLVGGNTEAFF.

The chain combines TRBV28 with TRBJ2-3, with 9 bases lining up with TRBD1. J lost 0 bases, V lost 4 bases, and 11 bases had no gene match. The CDR3 totals 18 residues. The germline V gene has CDR1 MDHEN and CDR2 SYDVKM. The CDR3 sequence is CASSSRGSGTGSTDTQYF. CDR3 bases: TGTGCCAGCAGTTCCAGGGGCTCCGGGACAGGGAGCACAGATACGCAGTATTTT.

The chain is built from TRBV2 and TRBJ1-3; D is perhaps TRBD1 (5 bases). Germline V lookup: CDR1 SNHLY, CDR2 FYNNEI. Trimming took 5 bases from V and 1 from J, leaving 12 bases between them. There are 15 residues in the CDR3. The CDR3 DNA reads TGTGCCAGCAGTCCGGACCCAGGGTCTGGAAACACCATATATTTT. It is translated as CASSPDPGSGNTIYF.

The chain combines TRBV14 with TRBJ1-4; 8 bases map to TRBD1. Unmatched junction bases numbered 17, after V lost 4 bases and J lost 10 bases. The CDR3 is 17 amino acids. Germline CDR1 is SGHDN and CDR2 is FVKESK. The CDR3 protein is CASSPYGQGLRAGKLFF. CDR3 nucleotide sequence: TGTGCCAGCAGCCCATATGGACAGGGCCTTCGAGCAGGAAAACTGTTTTTT.